One and the same sample provided the 10 T cell receptor beta chains below, sequenced in a study of OX40 agonist ivuxolimab in advanced cancers. Data came from immunoSEQ multiplex PCR; TCRdb stores just in-frame clones and leaves some out. Of 47,000 or so clones listed, approximately 86% are singletons. The material was CD4+ or CD8+ T cells sorted from blood, obtained in a trial of the OX40 agonist ivuxolimab. All receptors come from an adult with an advanced solid tumor such as melanoma, head and neck, liver or kidney cancer.

This clone rates as medium-sized. The chain uses TRBV5-1 and TRBJ2-1; the match to TRBD2 covers 12 bases. The CDR3 sequence is 16 residues long. V lost 4 bases, J lost 2 bases, and 4 bases stayed unmatched. Germline lookup yields CDR1 SGHRS and CDR2 YFSETQ. CDR3 protein: CASSVRLAGAYNEQFF. Here the CDR3 DNA reads TGCGCCAGCAGCGTAAGACTAGCGGGAGCCTACAATGAGCAGTTCTTC. Drawing the rest from reference TRBV5-1 and TRBJ2-1, the complete variable domain is KAGVTQTPRYLIKTRGQQVTLSCSPISGHRSVSWYQQTPGQGLQFLFEYFSETQRNKGNFPGRFSGRQFSNSRSEMNVSTLELGDSALYLCASSVRLAGAYNEQFFGPGTRLTVL.

The CDR3 spells CASSPRVGPYNEQFF. The CDR3 DNA follows: TGTGCCAGCAGTCCGAGGGTAGGGCCCTACAATGAGCAGTTCTTC. The V call is TRBV27, the J call TRBJ2-1, with D possibly matching TRBD2 (5 bases). Trimming shortened V by 5 bases and J by 2 bases, and 13 bases separated the two germline ends. This CDR3 is 15 amino acids long. Germline CDR1 is MNHEY and CDR2 is SMNVEV (reference sequence).

The chain combines TRBV27 with TRBJ1-2, with D possibly TRBD1 on 5 matching bases. V shed 2 bases and J shed 1 base, with 5 bases lying between them. CDR1 is MNHEY, CDR2 SMNVEV, per germline (reference sequence). CDR3 size: 13 residues. The CDR3 loop reads CASSLGGNYGYTF. CDR3 DNA sequence: TGTGCCAGCAGTTTAGGGGGTAACTATGGCTACACCTTC.

The chain links TRBV4-1 to TRBJ1-5; no clear D. This CDR3 comprises 15 residues. The germline CDR1 and CDR2 sequences are MGHRA and YSYEKL. With 1 base removed from V and 7 bases from J, the gap between germline ends came to 14 bases. The CDR3 reads CASSQVVGPTQPQHF. In DNA, the CDR3 is TGCGCCAGCAGCCAAGTAGTCGGCCCTACGCAGCCCCAGCATTTT.

This clone was seen once. One junction end disagrees with the germline gene, perhaps due to a read error. The V and J genes are TRBV6-8 and TRBJ1-1, with a weak D call TRBD1 (5 bases). Germline-derived CDR1 and CDR2 are MNHGY and SAAAGT. The CDR3 has 13 residues. CDR3: CASNRDQNAEAFF. As DNA, the CDR3 is TGTGCCAGCAACCGGGACCAGAACGCTGAAGCTTTCTTT.

The chain is built from TRBV6-5 and TRBJ2-7; 9 bases align to TRBD1. Losses at the gene ends were 6 bases for V and 7 bases for J; bases not matched to a gene: 4. Per the germline V gene, CDR1 is MNHEY and CDR2 is SVGAGI. The CDR3 has 12 residues. The CDR3 DNA reads TGTGCCAGCAGCTGGACAGGGGATGAGCAGTACTTC. Its protein product is CASSWTGDEQYF.

This clone ranks as medium-sized (0.01 to 0.1%). The chain couples TRBV5-6 to TRBJ1-2; D is uncertain. Germline CDR1 reads SGHDT; CDR2 reads YYEEEE. The length of the CDR3 is 14 residues. V lost 0 bases to trimming and J lost 0 bases, with 6 bases between them. In DNA, the CDR3 is TGTGCCAGCAGCTTGGGAGGGTCTAACTATGGCTACACCTTC. Translation gives CASSLGGSNYGYTF.

This chain uses TRBV6-1 with TRBJ2-3; 10 nucleotides align to TRBD2. V lost 6 bases and J lost 4; bases outside the gene matches: 4. Germline CDR1 MNHNS, CDR2 SASEGT. The CDR3 is 14 residues long. CDR3 DNA: TGTGCCAGCAGCGGACTAGCGGAATCAGATACGCAGTATTTT. Its translation is CASSGLAESDTQYF.

The rearrangement joins TRBV7-9 to TRBJ1-4, with 7 bases aligning to TRBD1. Germline CDR1 and CDR2: SEHNR and FQNEAQ (reference sequence). V dropped 3 bases and J dropped 7; count of bases not matched to a gene: 8. The CDR3 has 15 residues. DNA for the CDR3: TGTGCCAGCAGCTTGAGGGGGCAACGGAGTGAAAAACTGTTTTTT. Protein product: CASSLRGQRSEKLFF.

This chain connects TRBV6-5 to TRBJ2-1, with D unresolved. CDR3 length: 11 residues. The ends were cut back, 6 bases at V and 9 bases at J, with 9 bases in the middle. Per the germline V gene, CDR1 is MNHEY and CDR2 is SVGAGI. The DNA for the CDR3 is TGTGCCAGCAGCTTTGGCTTTGAGCAGTTCTTC. The encoded protein is CASSFGFEQFF.